Following are 30 T cell receptor beta chains from one sample sequenced in a study of cytomegalovirus exposure and HLA in healthy donors. TCRdb's copy holds only in-frame clones and misses some; the assay was immunoSEQ multiplex PCR. Of some 76,000 clones listed, over 85% are singletons. The sequencing sample was made of PBMCs. All receptors derive from a woman younger than 30 in good health and CMV-seronegative.

The J gene is TRBJ2-7, the V gene TRBV15; 9 bases are a match to TRBD1. The germline CDR1 and CDR2 sequences are LNHNV and YYDKDF (reference sequence). The CDR3 has 15 amino acids. J lost 2 bases, V lost 0 bases, and 2 bases had no gene match. The CDR3 region is CATSREGTGTYEQYF. CDR3 bases: TGTGCCACCAGCAGAGAAGGGACAGGGACCTACGAGCAGTACTTC.

V is TRBV4-2 and J is TRBJ2-1; D possibly corresponds to TRBD2 (6 bases). V lost 0 bases, J lost 11 bases, and 14 bases lay in between. The CDR3 sequence is 14 residues long. CDR1 is LGHNA, CDR2 YNFKEQ, per germline. CDR3 nucleotide sequence: TGTGCCAGCAGCCAAGATTGGGAACGGGAGAAGCAGTTCTTC. Translating gives CASSQDWEREKQFF.

This clone was seen a few times. This rearrangement joins TRBV7-8 to TRBJ1-6; D uncertain. Per the germline V gene, CDR1 is SGHVS and CDR2 is FQNEAQ. The V end lost 1 base, the J end lost 9 bases, and 4 bases lay between the germline ends. This CDR3 contains 12 residues. The CDR3, as DNA: TGTGCCAGCAGCTTAGACTCTTCACCCCTCCACTTT. This gives the protein CASSLDSSPLHF.

V and J are TRBV29-1 and TRBJ2-3; D is possibly TRBD2 (7 bases). CDR3 length: 14 amino acids. Between the trimmed V and J ends, which lost 1 base and 4 bases, there was a span of 12 bases. Germline values: CDR1 SQVTM, CDR2 ANQGSEA. CDR3 nucleotide sequence: TGCAGCGTTGAAGGGACTAGGGGGGCAGATACGCAGTATTTT. Amino acid sequence: CSVEGTRGADTQYF.

The rearrangement links TRBV4-3 to TRBJ2-7; 11 bases line up with TRBD1. With V trimmed by 3 bases and J by 6 bases, 10 bases remained unmatched. Germline-derived CDR1 and CDR2 are LGHNA and YSLEER. The CDR3 covers 16 residues. The CDR3 DNA follows: TGCGCCAGCAGCCATTCCCCGGGACAGGGGGGCTCCGAGCAGTACTTC. Residues: CASSHSPGQGGSEQYF.

The chain joins TRBV27 to TRBJ1-5; tentatively, D is TRBD1 (6 bases). V was clipped by 4 bases and J by 6 bases, with 13 bases between them. CDR1 is MNHEY and CDR2 is SMNVEV in the germline V gene (reference sequence). The CDR3 is 14 residues long. CDR3 amino acids: CASSSLQGPQPQHF. The CDR3 coding sequence is TGTGCCAGCAGTTCACTACAGGGTCCTCAGCCCCAGCATTTT.

The rearrangement uses TRBV28 and TRBJ2-7; 9 nucleotides agree with TRBD1. Trimming at V came to 6 bases and at J to 3 bases, leaving 6 bases not matched to a gene. Germline V CDR1 and CDR2: MDHEN, SYDVKM. The CDR3 loop spans 14 amino acids. DNA of the CDR3: TGTGCCAGCAGCTCGGGACAGGGATTCTACGAGCAGTACTTC. Residues: CASSSGQGFYEQYF.

The gene calls are TRBV10-1 and TRBJ1-1; no firm D call. There are 13 residues in the CDR3. The ends were cut back, 3 bases at V and 1 base at J, with 6 bases in the middle. Germline V gene sequence: CDR1 WNHNN, CDR2 SYGVQD (reference sequence). The CDR3 loop reads CASSDSGNTEAFF. DNA of the CDR3: TGCGCCAGCAGTGATTCGGGGAACACTGAAGCTTTCTTT.

V and J are TRBV4-3 and TRBJ1-1; 7 bases line up with TRBD1. V was pared by 1 base and J by 8 bases, with 7 bases of the junction left unmatched. The CDR3 length is 14 residues. Looked up from germline, CDR1 is LGHNA and CDR2 is YSLEER. The CDR3 DNA is TGCGCCAGCAGCCAAGGGGGACAGAACGTCGAAGCTTTCTTT. Protein product: CASSQGGQNVEAFF.

This clone was detected once. The gene calls are TRBV11-2 and TRBJ1-2; 7 bases align to TRBD1. J was trimmed by 2 bases and V by 6 bases; bases with no gene match: 3. Germline CDR1 SGHAT, CDR2 FQNNGV. The CDR3 has 13 amino acids. CDR3 sequence (DNA): TGTGCCAGCAGTTTGGGACAGAACTATGGCTACACCTTC. This gives the protein CASSLGQNYGYTF.

The J gene is TRBJ1-3, the V gene TRBV7-8, with 9 nucleotides matching TRBD1. The CDR3 extends over 18 amino acids. Germline V lookup: CDR1 SGHVS, CDR2 FQNEAQ. With 5 bases clipped from V and 1 base from J, the junction kept 12 bases outside the gene matches. In nucleotides, the CDR3 is TGTGCCAGCAGCGGTCCGGGACAGGGTGCTATGTCTGGAAACACCATATATTTT. Its protein product is CASSGPGQGAMSGNTIYF.

This clone is a singleton in its sample. The genes are TRBV2 and TRBJ1-5; TRBD1 agrees at 7 bases. Germline V gene sequence: CDR1 SNHLY, CDR2 FYNNEI. The CDR3 covers 14 residues. Trimming at V came to 7 bases and at J to 1 base, leaving 4 bases not matched to a gene. DNA for the CDR3: TGTGCCAGCATGGGGACAGTGAGCAATCAGCCCCAGCATTTT. This encodes CASMGTVSNQPQHF.

The CDR3 DNA is TGTGCCAGCAGCTGGCAGGGACTAGCGGTTGAGCAGTTCTTC. It encodes CASSWQGLAVEQFF. The V gene is TRBV7-9, the J gene TRBJ2-1; 11 positions match TRBD2. The CDR3 is 14 residues long. The ends lost 4 bases at V and 9 bases at J; junction bases unmatched: 5. CDR1 and CDR2 from the germline V gene are SEHNR and FQNEAQ (reference sequence).

The chain combines TRBV19 with TRBJ1-5, with a possible D match to TRBD1 (6 bases). V lost 4 bases and J lost 5, with 9 bases in between. The CDR3 is 13 amino acids. Germline V CDR1 and CDR2: LNHDA, SQIVND (reference sequence). The CDR3 here is CASSTTGDQPQHF. As DNA, the CDR3 is TGTGCCAGTAGTACGACAGGAGATCAGCCCCAGCATTTT.

This rearrangement joins TRBV7-9 to TRBJ2-3, with TRBD2 matching 11 bases. Germline values: CDR1 SEHNR, CDR2 FQNEAQ (reference sequence). The CDR3 sequence is 19 residues long. Trimming removed 8 bases from V and 0 bases from J; junction bases left unmatched: 16. The CDR3 reads CASQSLLAGARISTDTQYF. CDR3 in DNA: TGTGCCAGCCAGTCCCTACTAGCGGGGGCCCGCATAAGCACAGATACGCAGTATTTT.

The chain recombines TRBV6-5 with TRBJ1-1; 7 bases match TRBD1. Germline V lookup: CDR1 MNHEY, CDR2 SVGAGI. Trimming removed 6 bases from V and 3 bases from J; junction bases left unmatched: 1. The CDR3 runs 12 residues. Written as DNA, the CDR3 is TGTGCCAGCAGCCAGGGGGACACTGAAGCTTTCTTT. Residues: CASSQGDTEAFF.

The chain links TRBV11-3 to TRBJ2-3, with D perhaps TRBD1 (6 bases). The CDR3 is 14 residues long. Germline V gene sequence: CDR1 SGHNT, CDR2 YENEEA. The V and J ends lost 5 bases and 2 bases respectively, with 11 bases between them. The CDR3 here is CASSAGQHTDTQYF. In nucleotides, the CDR3 is TGTGCCAGCAGCGCCGGACAGCACACAGATACGCAGTATTTT.

The rearrangement joins TRBV30 to TRBJ2-7; 11 nucleotides match TRBD1. The CDR3 is 13 amino acids. Germline V gene data show CDR1 as GTSNPN and CDR2 as SVGIG (reference sequence). With 7 bases clipped from V and 2 bases from J, the junction kept 4 bases outside the gene matches. The DNA for the CDR3 is TGTGCCTCCGGGACAGGGGGTGCCTACGAGCAGTACTTC. Amino acids: CASGTGGAYEQYF.

CDR3 residues: CAWSVLGGQETQYF. DNA for the CDR3: TGTGCCTGGAGTGTACTGGGGGGCCAAGAGACCCAGTACTTC. This chain links TRBV30 with TRBJ2-5; a weak D match, TRBD2 (6 bases). The CDR3 contains 14 residues. V lost 0 bases to trimming and J lost 1 base, with 9 bases between them. From germline, CDR1 is GTSNPN and CDR2 SVGIG (reference sequence).

The gene calls are TRBV7-9 and TRBJ2-1; no definite D call. Germline V gives CDR1 SEHNR, CDR2 FQNEAQ (reference sequence). There are 12 residues in the CDR3. Trimming removed 2 bases from V and 7 bases from J, with 6 bases in between. The chain's CDR3 is CASSLLVNEQFF. The CDR3 nucleotides read TGTGCCAGCAGCTTATTAGTAAATGAGCAGTTCTTC.

The rearrangement joins TRBV19 to TRBJ2-5; D uncertain. The V gene's germline CDR1 is LNHDA and CDR2 SQIVND (reference sequence). V lost 2 bases and J lost 5, with 12 bases in between. This CDR3 region has 14 residues. The CDR3 here is CASSIILKHETQYF. Written as DNA, the CDR3 is TGTGCCAGTAGTATAATACTTAAGCACGAGACCCAGTACTTC.

J is TRBJ1-1 and V is TRBV6-1, with D hard to call. Trimming stripped 8 bases from V and 0 bases from J, with 13 bases between. Germline V gene data show CDR1 as MNHNS and CDR2 as SASEGT. The CDR3 runs to 14 residues. CDR3 sequence: CASRPVDLNTEAFF. The DNA of the CDR3 is TGTGCCAGCCGCCCGGTTGATTTGAACACTGAAGCTTTCTTT.

This clone was counted once. The chain employs TRBV11-2 and TRBJ2-2; D is possibly TRBD1 (6 bases). V was cut by 6 bases and J by 4 bases, with 18 bases left in between. The germline V gene has CDR1 SGHAT and CDR2 FQNNGV. CDR3 length: 16 amino acids. The chain's CDR3 is CASRGDLQGSTGELFF. For the CDR3, the DNA is TGTGCCAGCAGGGGGGATCTTCAGGGGAGCACCGGGGAGCTGTTTTTT.

The chain recombines TRBV30 with TRBJ2-2; TRBD2 aligns across 8 bases. The ends lost 4 bases at V and 2 bases at J; junction bases unmatched: 6. The CDR3 is made up of 15 amino acids. Germline V CDR1 and CDR2: GTSNPN, SVGIG (reference sequence). CDR3 in DNA: TGTGCCTGGATGGGCGGGGGGTATAACACCGGGGAGCTGTTTTTT. Translation: CAWMGGGYNTGELFF.

The V call is TRBV27, the J call TRBJ1-2, with D unresolved. The CDR3 loop spans 14 amino acids. V shed 4 bases and J shed 8 bases, with 17 bases lying between them. The germline V gene encodes CDR1 MNHEY and CDR2 SMNVEV (reference sequence). The CDR3 region has the DNA TGTGCCAGCAGTTCACACGGCCCGGGTCAAGGCTACACCTTC. Translated, it gives CASSSHGPGQGYTF.

The rearrangement joins TRBV19 to TRBJ2-5; the D gene is possibly TRBD1 (5 bases). Trimming pared 3 bases from V and 9 bases from J, leaving 14 bases between. This CDR3 region has 13 residues. CDR1 and CDR2 from the germline V gene are LNHDA and SQIVND (reference sequence). CDR3 loop: CASSIQGVKAQYF. The CDR3 nucleotides are TGTGCCAGTAGTATTCAAGGGGTCAAGGCCCAGTACTTC.

The chain employs TRBV7-2 and TRBJ1-6; no clear D gene. Germline CDR1 and CDR2: SGHTA and FQGNSA. The V end was cut by 2 bases, the J end by 9 bases, with 8 bases between. This CDR3 has 13 amino acids. The CDR3 DNA reads TGTGCCAGCAGCTTATCTGAGGGTTCACCCCTCCACTTT. This gives the protein CASSLSEGSPLHF. The variable domain in full, completed from reference TRBV7-2 and TRBJ1-6, reads GAGVSQSPSNKVTEKGKDVELRCDPISGHTALYWYRQSLGQGLEFLIYFQGNSAPDKSGLPSDRFSAERTGGSVSTLTIQRTQQEDSAVYLCASSLSEGSPLHFGNGTRLTVT.

This chain joins TRBV27 and TRBJ1-5, with D unclear. Per the germline V gene, CDR1 is MNHEY and CDR2 is SMNVEV (reference sequence). Trimming pared 6 bases from V and 0 bases from J, leaving 9 bases between. This CDR3 is built from 14 residues. The CDR3 sequence is CASRAGYSNQPQHF. In DNA, the CDR3 is TGTGCCAGCAGGGCGGGGTATAGCAATCAGCCCCAGCATTTT.

This clone came up once. The gene calls are TRBV6-5 and TRBJ1-3, with D hard to call. Germline CDR1 is MNHEY and CDR2 is SVGAGI. There are 13 residues in the CDR3. With 5 bases removed from V and 4 bases from J, the gap between germline ends came to 9 bases. CDR3: CASSKKTGNTIYF. The CDR3 nucleotides read TGTGCCAGCAGTAAAAAGACAGGAAACACCATATATTTT.

The CDR3 DNA reads as TGTGCCAGCAGCCTAACTAGCGGGGGACTCACAGATACGCAGTATTTT. Translating it yields CASSLTSGGLTDTQYF. The rearrangement joins TRBV5-6 to TRBJ2-3, with TRBD2 identical over 11 bases. This CDR3 is 16 amino acids long. The V gene's germline CDR1 is SGHDT and CDR2 YYEEEE. With V trimmed by 4 bases and J by 2 bases, 6 bases remained unmatched.